Following are 12 T cell receptor beta chains from one sample sequenced in a study of blood T cell repertoires in COVID-19. Sequencing was performed with immunoSEQ multiplex PCR; in TCRdb, only in-frame clones are kept and a portion is missing. This table has 350,000 to 450,000 clones, under 85% appearing once. Sequenced input: PBMCs or T cells enriched from blood (not recorded which). The receptors were gathered from a woman between 45 and 60 years old who had recovered from COVID-19.

The chain recombines TRBV5-8 with TRBJ1-5, with TRBD1 as a possible D gene (5 bases). In germline, CDR1 is SGHTS, CDR2 YDEGEE. Trimming cost V 7 bases and J 1 base, with 18 bases left between them. The CDR3 is 16 residues long. The DNA for the CDR3 is TGTGCCAGCGAACGAACCAGGGTAGGGAGCAATCAGCCCCAGCATTTT. It translates to CASERTRVGSNQPQHF.

This chain connects TRBV30 to TRBJ2-3, with D perhaps matching TRBD2 (6 bases). This CDR3 spans 14 amino acids. Trimming shortened V by 2 bases and J by 3 bases, and 12 bases separated the two germline ends. Germline values: CDR1 GTSNPN, CDR2 SVGIG (reference sequence). CDR3 sequence reads: CAWSKGLATDTQYF. The CDR3 DNA follows: TGTGCCTGGAGTAAAGGGCTAGCGACAGATACGCAGTATTTT.

This clone was picked up one time. The gene calls are TRBV7-8 and TRBJ2-7, with TRBD2 matching 8 bases. The CDR3 is made up of 15 amino acids. CDR1 and CDR2 from the germline V gene are SGHVS and FQNEAQ. After removal of 8 bases from V and 0 bases from J, the junction contained 9 bases not matched to a gene. CDR3 sequence reads: CASGVRGGLSYEQYF. The CDR3 DNA sequence: TGTGCCAGCGGAGTTCGGGGGGGCCTCTCCTACGAGCAGTACTTC.

The chain couples TRBV6-6 to TRBJ1-6; D is possibly TRBD1 (5 bases). V lost 8 bases and J 6 bases, leaving 14 bases between the germline ends. The germline V gene has CDR1 MNHNY and CDR2 SVGAGI (reference sequence). The CDR3 covers 14 residues. The CDR3 nucleotides are TGTGCCAGCTACACAGGACCTCCTAATTCACCCCTCCACTTT. Translated, it gives CASYTGPPNSPLHF.

The chain is built from TRBV30 and TRBJ1-1, with 8 positions matching TRBD1. J lost 5 bases, V lost 2 bases, and 4 bases had no gene match. There are 13 residues in the CDR3. CDR1 is GTSNPN and CDR2 is SVGIG in the germline V gene (reference sequence). This CDR3 reads CAWSLQGATEAFF. CDR3 bases: TGTGCCTGGAGTTTGCAGGGGGCAACTGAAGCTTTCTTT.

V and J are TRBV7-9 and TRBJ1-3; 7 nucleotides match TRBD1. This CDR3 has 14 amino acids. Germline-derived CDR1 and CDR2 are SEHNR and FQNEAQ (reference sequence). V lost 5 bases and J lost 1; bases outside the gene matches: 2. CDR3 coding DNA: TGTGCCAGCAGCACGACAGGGTCTGGAAACACCATATATTTT. Protein product: CASSTTGSGNTIYF.

This chain links TRBV19 with TRBJ2-4; weak D call: TRBD2 (6 bases). CDR3 length equals 15 residues. Germline lookup yields CDR1 LNHDA and CDR2 SQIVND (reference sequence). Trimming removed 7 bases at V and 0 bases at J, with 13 bases between. CDR3 in DNA: TGTGCCAGTATCGGGAGTACACTAGCCAAAAACATTCAGTACTTC. This translates into CASIGSTLAKNIQYF.

The chain links TRBV18 to TRBJ1-6; D remains ambiguous. CDR1 and CDR2 (germline): KGHSH, LQKENI. Trimming left V 1 base short and J 7 bases short, with 11 bases between. The CDR3 runs 15 residues. The CDR3 DNA reads TGTGCCAGCTCACCACAGGGCGGGATGAATTCACCCCTCCACTTT. The encoded protein is CASSPQGGMNSPLHF.

This sequence joins TRBV2 and TRBJ1-2; D is perhaps TRBD1 (6 bases). The CDR3 is made up of 13 amino acids. Per germline, CDR1 SNHLY and CDR2 FYNNEI. Trimming removed 2 bases at V and 8 bases at J, with 12 bases between. This CDR3 reads CASSETGYEGYTF. The CDR3 DNA follows: TGTGCCAGCAGTGAAACAGGGTACGAGGGCTACACCTTC.

The V call is TRBV4-3, the J call TRBJ1-1, with 9 bases matching TRBD1. Germline V CDR1 and CDR2: LGHNA, YSLEER. The junction had 0 bases not matched to a gene; V was cut back by 0 bases and J by 4 bases. The CDR3 contains 14 residues. DNA of the CDR3: TGCGCCAGCAGCCAAGAGGACAGGGGCACTGAAGCTTTCTTT. Residues: CASSQEDRGTEAFF.

The V call is TRBV7-9, the J call TRBJ2-2, with no clear D. Germline lookup yields CDR1 SEHNR and CDR2 FQNEAQ (reference sequence). There are 12 residues in the CDR3. V lost 6 bases to trimming and J lost 5 bases, with 7 bases between them. The CDR3 nucleotides are TGTGCCAGCAGTTATCTTACCGGGGAGCTGTTTTTT. This codes for CASSYLTGELFF.

J is TRBJ1-1 and V is TRBV2; D unresolved. The CDR3 covers 13 residues. From germline, CDR1 is SNHLY and CDR2 FYNNEI. Trimming left V 0 bases short and J 7 bases short, with 9 bases between. DNA of the CDR3: TGTGCCAGCAGTGAAGCGAGGGCAGGTGAAGCTTTCTTT. It yields the protein CASSEARAGEAFF.